This TCR beta chain was recovered during a study of CD8+CD57+ T cells in acquired aplastic anemia. Looking at the study overall: DNA from sorted CD4+ and CD8+ cells averaged approximately 3.5 ug.

Study-wide results and limits: The same twenty-nine CD8+ CDR3 sequences occurred in patients and in controls.

About this clonotype: Antigen specificity is unknown.

Genomic DNA templated the TCR beta VDJ and CDR3 profiling. A single record per CDR3 protein comes from TCRdb applying MiXCR to the reads. The sample records 250,000 or so distinct CDR3 sequences, approximately 50% being singletons. Trimming stripped 3 bases from V and 8 bases from J, with 19 bases between. The CDR3 is 16 amino acids. Per germline, CDR1 LGHNA and CDR2 YSLEER. Selection for sequencing was limited to patients who had shown CD8+CD57+ cell expansion by flow cytometry. The V call is TRBV4-3, the J call TRBJ1-4, with D possibly being TRBD1 (5 bases). Source material: sorted CD4+, CD8+, or CD8+CD57+ T cells (not recorded which) from PBMCs. This sequence originates from a human donor with aplastic anemia. The CDR3 loop reads CASSQKGPGSKEKLFF. The CDR3 DNA reads as TGCGCCAGCAGCCAGAAGGGGCCAGGGTCGAAGGAAAAACTGTTTTTT.